The 18 T cell receptor beta chains in this list originate from one sample, sequenced in a study of beta chain features in type 1 diabetes. The study reverse transcribed the entire isolated RNA, so it sequenced expressed TCRB transcripts. TCRdb's copy holds only in-frame clones and misses some; the assay was immunoSEQ multiplex PCR. The sample yields under 300,000 clones, 25% to 30% seen once. Sequenced material: central memory CD4+ T cells from blood. The receptors derive from a young man in good health.

There are a few counts of this clone. The rearrangement joins TRBV5-1 to TRBJ2-7; 8 positions agree with TRBD1. The junction had 11 bases not matched to a gene; V was cut back by 9 bases and J by 3 bases. Germline CDR1 and CDR2: SGHRS and YFSETQ. The CDR3 contains 14 residues. Written as DNA, the CDR3 is TGCGCCACCAACAAATGGACAGGGTTCTACGAGCAGTACTTC. It codes for CATNKWTGFYEQYF. Complete variable domain (other parts from reference TRBV5-1 and TRBJ2-7): KAGVTQTPRYLIKTRGQQVTLSCSPISGHRSVSWYQQTPGQGLQFLFEYFSETQRNKGNFPGRFSGRQFSNSRSEMNVSTLELGDSALYLCATNKWTGFYEQYFGPGTRLTVT.

To note about this clone: With a far larger clone one base away, a read error is the likely cause. J is TRBJ1-1 and V is TRBV7-2; perhaps TRBD1 as D (5 bases). This CDR3 contains 14 residues. Per the germline V gene, CDR1 is SGHTA and CDR2 is FQGNSA. V was clipped by 2 bases and J by 6 bases, with 13 bases between them. The CDR3 DNA follows: TGTGCCAGCAGCTTAAGCGGGGGGTATTCTGAAGCTTTCTTT. Translated: CASSLSGGYSEAFF.

The rearrangement joins TRBV7-2 to TRBJ2-7; D remains ambiguous. The CDR3 is made up of 14 amino acids. Germline CDR1 and CDR2: SGHTA and FQGNSA. Trimming cost V 9 bases and J 0 bases, with 15 bases left between them. The chain's CDR3 is CASSLEYYSYEQYF. In nucleotides, the CDR3 is TGTGCCAGTTCCCTTGAGTACTACTCCTACGAGCAGTACTTC.

This chain connects TRBV29-1 to TRBJ2-2; D ambiguous. The CDR3 contains 13 residues. Germline loops: CDR1 SQVTM, CDR2 ANQGSEA. The V and J ends lost 7 bases and 4 bases respectively, with 13 bases between them. DNA of the CDR3: TGCAGCGGTGATTTTGTCTCCACCGGGGAGCTGTTTTTT. Translating it yields CSGDFVSTGELFF.

CDR3 sequence reads: CASSLGQGLQETQYF. CDR3 in DNA: TGTGCCAGCAGCTTGGGACAGGGACTTCAAGAGACCCAGTACTTC. The chain couples TRBV5-6 to TRBJ2-5, with a weak D call TRBD1 (7 bases). CDR1 and CDR2 from the germline V gene are SGHDT and YYEEEE. The CDR3 is 15 residues long. V was shortened by 0 bases and J by 2 bases, with 11 bases between the two germline ends.

The chain couples TRBV5-1 to TRBJ2-1; 9 bases are a match to TRBD1. Unmatched junction bases numbered 6, after V lost 4 bases and J lost 4 bases. This CDR3 contains 15 residues. From germline, CDR1 is SGHRS and CDR2 YFSETQ. In DNA form, the CDR3 reads TGCGCCAGCAGCCTACAGGGGGCGCCTTACAATGAGCAGTTCTTC. This gives the protein CASSLQGAPYNEQFF. Variable domain in full (rest from reference TRBV5-1 and TRBJ2-1): KAGVTQTPRYLIKTRGQQVTLSCSPISGHRSVSWYQQTPGQGLQFLFEYFSETQRNKGNFPGRFSGRQFSNSRSEMNVSTLELGDSALYLCASSLQGAPYNEQFFGPGTRLTVL.

The V gene is TRBV7-2, the J gene TRBJ1-2; D is undetermined. The CDR3 contains 13 residues. Trimming took off 5 bases at V and 1 base at J, with 8 bases between the two ends. CDR1 and CDR2 (germline): SGHTA, FQGNSA. The CDR3 region has the DNA TGTGCCAGCAGCCCGACCCTTAACTATGGCTACACCTTC. As protein: CASSPTLNYGYTF.

This chain uses TRBV11-2 with TRBJ1-1, with unresolved D. The CDR3 is 13 residues long. Germline CDR1 reads SGHAT; CDR2 reads FQNNGV. V was trimmed by 5 bases and J by 0 bases, leaving 7 bases between them. CDR3 coding DNA: TGTGCCAGCAGCAGGGTTGTGAACACTGAAGCTTTCTTT. As protein: CASSRVVNTEAFF.

The rearrangement uses TRBV30 and TRBJ2-3; D gene uncertain. The V gene's germline CDR1 is GTSNPN and CDR2 SVGIG (reference sequence). The CDR3 covers 14 residues. The V gene lost 1 base and the J gene lost 4 bases, with 12 bases spanning the gap. This CDR3 is CAWSDRNPPDTQYF. As DNA, the CDR3 is TGTGCCTGGAGTGATCGAAACCCCCCAGATACGCAGTATTTT.

This clone has just a few counts. The chain couples TRBV23-1 to TRBJ2-6, with D perhaps TRBD1 or TRBD2 (5 bases each). TRBV23-1 is filed as an ORF, its function uncertain. Trimming pared 0 bases from V and 14 bases from J, leaving 20 bases between. This CDR3 region has 16 residues. The CDR3 loop is CASSQSNRDPGPLLTF. CDR3 coding DNA: TGCGCCAGCAGTCAATCCAACCGGGACCCGGGGCCCCTCCTGACTTTC.

The table lists this clone with a few counts. This chain links TRBV7-8 with TRBJ2-5, with D unresolved. This CDR3 has 15 residues. Germline lookup yields CDR1 SGHVS and CDR2 FQNEAQ. V lost 0 bases and J lost 2, with 10 bases in between. The CDR3 loop is CASSLAGPRQETQYF. DNA of the CDR3: TGTGCCAGCAGCTTAGCAGGACCCCGACAAGAGACCCAGTACTTC.

This clone has just a few counts. The J gene is TRBJ2-1, the V gene TRBV6-5; TRBD1 matches 7 bases. Germline CDR1 and CDR2: MNHEY and SVGAGI. This CDR3 is 15 amino acids long. V was clipped by 6 bases and J by 5 bases; unmatched bases: 10. Here the CDR3 reads CASREPGQRDNEQFF. CDR3 coding DNA: TGTGCCAGCAGGGAGCCGGGACAGCGCGACAATGAGCAGTTCTTC.

Only a few counts were recorded for this clone. The CDR3 region is CAWRLGQGESDTQYF. In nucleotides, the CDR3 is TGTGCCTGGAGGCTTGGACAGGGGGAATCAGATACGCAGTATTTT. The V call is TRBV30, the J call TRBJ2-3; the match to TRBD1 covers 10 bases. V lost 3 bases to trimming and J lost 4 bases; unmatched junction nucleotides: 7. The CDR3 totals 15 residues. From germline, CDR1 is GTSNPN and CDR2 SVGIG (reference sequence). The whole variable domain, filled in from reference TRBV30 and TRBJ2-3, reads SQTIHQWPATLVQPVGSPLSLECTVEGTSNPNLYWYRQAAGRGLQLLFYSVGIGQISSEVPQNLSASRPQDRQFILSSKKLLLSDSGFYLCAWRLGQGESDTQYFGPGTRLTVL.

This clone has only a few counts. The chain carries TRBV5-1 and TRBJ2-2; D may correspond to TRBD1 or TRBD2 (5 bases each). CDR1 and CDR2 (germline): SGHRS, YFSETQ. V was clipped by 0 bases and J by 3 bases, with 9 bases between them. The CDR3 runs to 15 residues. The CDR3 DNA reads TGCGCCAGCAGCTTGGGGGACGTGGACACCGGGGAGCTGTTTTTT. It translates to CASSLGDVDTGELFF.

The chain couples TRBV10-2 to TRBJ2-5; TRBD2 is a possible D gene (5 bases). The CDR3 spans 15 residues. V was shortened by 4 bases and J by 1 base, with 13 bases between the two germline ends. CDR1 WSHSY and CDR2 SAAADI come from the germline V gene. CDR3 region: CASSGVGVGQETQYF. CDR3 DNA: TGCGCCAGCAGTGGCGTCGGGGTAGGCCAAGAGACCCAGTACTTC.

This clone occurred a few times. The V gene is TRBV19, the J gene TRBJ2-7; perhaps D is TRBD1 or TRBD2 (5 bases each). From germline, CDR1 is LNHDA and CDR2 SQIVND (reference sequence). The CDR3 extends over 13 amino acids. V dropped 5 bases and J dropped 3 bases, with 11 bases sitting between them. In DNA form, the CDR3 reads TGTGCCAGTAGTGGGGACGGTTTCTACGAGCAGTACTTC. This gives the protein CASSGDGFYEQYF.

This sequence joins TRBV9 and TRBJ2-5; D possibly corresponds to TRBD2 (5 bases). Trimming removed 4 bases at V and 5 bases at J, with 15 bases between. The CDR3 has 14 amino acids. Looked up from germline, CDR1 is SGDLS and CDR2 is YYNGEE. CDR3 nucleotides: TGTGCCAGCAGCCCGTTATCTGGAGGCGAGACCCAGTACTTC. Translated: CASSPLSGGETQYF.

As concerns this clone: At the DNA level, this CDR3 is encoded by other sequences in the same sample as well. The CDR3 DNA reads TGCAGTGCTCTACAGGGCGATGAGCAGTTCTTC. Translating gives CSALQGDEQFF. The chain uses TRBV20-1 and TRBJ2-1, with a tentative D call TRBD1 (6 bases). In germline, CDR1 is DFQATT, CDR2 SNEGSKA (reference sequence). The V end lost 5 bases, the J end lost 8 bases, and 10 bases lay between the germline ends. The CDR3 length is 11 residues.